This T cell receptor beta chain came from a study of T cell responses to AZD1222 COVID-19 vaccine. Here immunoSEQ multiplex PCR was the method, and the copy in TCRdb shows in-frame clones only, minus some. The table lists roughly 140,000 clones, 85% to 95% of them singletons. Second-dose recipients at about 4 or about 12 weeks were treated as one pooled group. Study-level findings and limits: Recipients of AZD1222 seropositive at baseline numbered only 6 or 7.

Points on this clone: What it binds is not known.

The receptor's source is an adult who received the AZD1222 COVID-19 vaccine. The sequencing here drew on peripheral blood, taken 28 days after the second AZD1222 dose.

CDR3 amino acids: CASSLRTSGTTDTQYF. In nucleotides, the CDR3 is TGCGCCAGCAGCTTACGGACTAGCGGGACCACAGATACGCAGTATTTT. The chain employs TRBV5-1 and TRBJ2-3; 12 bases are a match to TRBD2. This CDR3 has 16 amino acids. Per germline, CDR1 SGHRS and CDR2 YFSETQ. V lost 2 bases to trimming and J lost 2 bases; unmatched junction nucleotides: 3.